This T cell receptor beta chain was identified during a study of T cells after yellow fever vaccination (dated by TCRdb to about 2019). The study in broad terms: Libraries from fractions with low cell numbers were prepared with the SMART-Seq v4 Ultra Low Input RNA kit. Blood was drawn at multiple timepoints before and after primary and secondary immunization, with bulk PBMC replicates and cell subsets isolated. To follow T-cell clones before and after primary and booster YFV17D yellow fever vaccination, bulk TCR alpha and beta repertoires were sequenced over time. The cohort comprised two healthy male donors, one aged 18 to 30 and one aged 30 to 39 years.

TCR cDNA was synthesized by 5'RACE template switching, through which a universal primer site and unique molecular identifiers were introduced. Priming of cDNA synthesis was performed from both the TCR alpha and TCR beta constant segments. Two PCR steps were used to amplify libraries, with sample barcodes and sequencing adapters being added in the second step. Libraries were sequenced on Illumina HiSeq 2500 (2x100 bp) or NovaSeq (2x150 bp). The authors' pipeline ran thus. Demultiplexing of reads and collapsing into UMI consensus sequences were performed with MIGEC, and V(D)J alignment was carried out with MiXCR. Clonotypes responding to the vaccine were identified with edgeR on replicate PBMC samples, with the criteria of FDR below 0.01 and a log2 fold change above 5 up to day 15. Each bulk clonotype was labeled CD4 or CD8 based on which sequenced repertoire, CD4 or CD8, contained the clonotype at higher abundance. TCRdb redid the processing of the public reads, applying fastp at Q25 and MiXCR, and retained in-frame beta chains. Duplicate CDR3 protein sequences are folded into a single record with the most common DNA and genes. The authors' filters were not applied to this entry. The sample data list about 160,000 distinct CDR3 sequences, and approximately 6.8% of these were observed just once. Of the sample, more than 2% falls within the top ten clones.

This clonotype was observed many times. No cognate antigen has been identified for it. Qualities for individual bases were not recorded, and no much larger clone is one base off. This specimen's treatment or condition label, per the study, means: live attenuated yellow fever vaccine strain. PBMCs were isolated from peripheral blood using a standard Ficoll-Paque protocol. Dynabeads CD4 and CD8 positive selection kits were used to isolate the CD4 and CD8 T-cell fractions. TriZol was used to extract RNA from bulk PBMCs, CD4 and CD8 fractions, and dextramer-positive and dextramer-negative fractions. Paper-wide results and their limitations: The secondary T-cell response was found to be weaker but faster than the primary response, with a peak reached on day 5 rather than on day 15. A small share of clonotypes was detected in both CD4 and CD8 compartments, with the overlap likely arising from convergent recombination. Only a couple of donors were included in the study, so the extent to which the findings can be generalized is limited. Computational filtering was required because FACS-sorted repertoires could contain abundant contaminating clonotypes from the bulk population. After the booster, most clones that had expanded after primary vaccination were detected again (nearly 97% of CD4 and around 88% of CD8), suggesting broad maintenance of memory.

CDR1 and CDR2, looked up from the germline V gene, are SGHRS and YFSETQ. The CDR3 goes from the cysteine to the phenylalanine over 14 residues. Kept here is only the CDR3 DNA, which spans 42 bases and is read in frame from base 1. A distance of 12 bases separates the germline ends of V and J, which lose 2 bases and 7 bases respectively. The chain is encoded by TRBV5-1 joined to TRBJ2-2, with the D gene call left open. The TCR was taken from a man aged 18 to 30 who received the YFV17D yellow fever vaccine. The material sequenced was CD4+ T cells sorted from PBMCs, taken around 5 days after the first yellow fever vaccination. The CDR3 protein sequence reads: CASSFADPFGELFF. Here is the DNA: TGCGCCAGCAGCTTCGCGGACCCGTTCGGGGAGCTGTTTTTT.